Listed here are 10 T cell receptor beta chains from one sample, sequenced in a study of cytomegalovirus exposure and HLA in healthy donors. PCR employed 60 Vbeta and 13 Jbeta primers. Data came from immunoSEQ multiplex PCR; TCRdb stores just in-frame clones and leaves some out. The sample consists of around 91,000 clones, under 75% of them appearing once. Source material: PBMCs. These receptors came from a human donor in good health.

This clone was found a few times. V is TRBV7-8 and J is TRBJ2-2; 9 bases are shared with TRBD1. Germline assignment: CDR1 SGHVS and CDR2 FQNEAQ. V dropped 5 bases and J dropped 5; count of bases not matched to a gene: 9. The CDR3 is made up of 16 amino acids. The CDR3, as DNA: TGTGCCAGCAGCCCACGTAACAGGGGGCGAACCGGGGAGCTGTTTTTT. Amino acid sequence: CASSPRNRGRTGELFF. Combining the CDR3 with reference TRBV7-8 and TRBJ2-2 gives the whole variable domain GAGVSQSPRYKVAKRGQDVALRCDPISGHVSLFWYQQALGQGPEFLTYFQNEAQLDKSGLPSDRFFAERPEGSVSTLKIQRTQQEDSAVYLCASSPRNRGRTGELFFGEGSRLTVL.

The chain carries TRBV19 and TRBJ2-7, with D perhaps matching TRBD2 (6 bases). Germline CDR1 LNHDA, CDR2 SQIVND (reference sequence). Trimming shortened V by 5 bases and J by 2 bases, and 13 bases separated the two germline ends. The CDR3 has 14 amino acids. The CDR3 DNA sequence: TGTGCCAGTAGTGCCCGGGACTTCCCCTACGAGCAGTACTTC. It yields the protein CASSARDFPYEQYF.

The chain recombines TRBV5-4 with TRBJ2-7, with TRBD1 matching 7 bases. The germline V gene encodes CDR1 SGHNT and CDR2 YYREEE (reference sequence). J gave up 4 bases and V 5 bases, and 6 bases lay outside the gene matches. The CDR3 is 13 amino acids. The CDR3 sequence: CASSTTGRYEQYF. CDR3 DNA: TGTGCCAGCAGTACGACAGGGCGGTACGAGCAGTACTTC. The full variable domain, in which reference TRBV5-4 and TRBJ2-7 provide the parts outside the CDR3, is ETGVTQSPTHLIKTRGQQVTLRCSSQSGHNTVSWYQQALGQGPQFIFQYYREEENGRGNFPPRFSGLQFPNYSSELNVNALELDDSALYLCASSTTGRYEQYFGPGTRLTVT.

This clone was seen a handful of times. The J gene is TRBJ2-7, the V gene TRBV21-1; the D call in the table, TRBD1, was not verified against the DNA. TRBV21-1 is a pseudogene locus. The CDR3 is 20 residues long. In nucleotides, the CDR3 is TGTGCCAGCAGCCCACGAAAAAACAGGGGGCGGCGGGGGACGACCTACGAGCAGTACTTC. Its protein is CASSPRKNRGRRGTTYEQYF.

The genes are TRBV19 and TRBJ1-6; TRBD1 matches at 10 bases. Germline assignment: CDR1 LNHDA and CDR2 SQIVND (reference sequence). After removal of 5 bases from V and 7 bases from J, the junction contained 8 bases not matched to a gene. The CDR3 consists of 16 residues. The CDR3, as DNA: TGTGCCAGTAGTGGTCTCGACAGGGGGCGAAATTCACCCCTCCACTTT. Amino acids: CASSGLDRGRNSPLHF.

The V gene is TRBV18, the J gene TRBJ2-7, with D possibly TRBD1 on 5 matching bases. The CDR3 extends over 17 amino acids. V lost 3 bases to trimming and J lost 0 bases, with 18 bases between them. The germline CDR1 and CDR2 sequences are KGHSH and LQKENI. The CDR3 loop is CASSPLSGQLSSYEQYF. The CDR3, as DNA: TGTGCCAGCTCACCCCTCTCAGGGCAGCTGAGCTCCTACGAGCAGTACTTC.

This chain links TRBV9 with TRBJ2-7; D is perhaps TRBD2 (6 bases). Trimming left V 0 bases short and J 2 bases short, with 12 bases between. Germline CDR1 SGDLS, CDR2 YYNGEE. This CDR3 spans 15 amino acids. The DNA of the CDR3 is TGTGCCAGCAGCGTAGCAGCGGGTCGGACCTACGAGCAGTACTTC. Encoded protein: CASSVAAGRTYEQYF. The whole variable domain, remainder taken from reference TRBV9 and TRBJ2-7, is DSGVTQTPKHLITATGQRVTLRCSPRSGDLSVYWYQQSLDQGLQFLIQYYNGEERAKGNILERFSAQQFPDLHSELNLSSLELGDSALYFCASSVAAGRTYEQYFGPGTRLTVT.

The J gene is TRBJ1-2, the V gene TRBV9; D perhaps matches TRBD1 (5 bases). V was clipped by 3 bases and J by 8 bases, with 14 bases between them. This CDR3 is built from 13 residues. Per the germline V gene, CDR1 is SGDLS and CDR2 is YYNGEE. The CDR3, as DNA: TGTGCCAGCAGCGACCAGGGTTTCGGCGGCTACACCTTC. Translation: CASSDQGFGGYTF.

This CDR3 reads CASSLGGIDVAEAFF. CDR3 in DNA: TGTGCCAGCAGCTTAGGGGGCATTGACGTGGCTGAAGCTTTCTTT. The V gene is TRBV11-2, the J gene TRBJ1-1; the D gene is possibly TRBD1 (5 bases). The germline V and J ends were trimmed by 1 base and 6 bases, with 15 bases remaining between them. The CDR3 is 15 amino acids. CDR1 and CDR2 from the germline V gene are SGHAT and FQNNGV.

This chain links TRBV11-3 with TRBJ2-5, with D perhaps TRBD1 (5 bases). Trimming took 6 bases from V and 0 from J, leaving 20 bases between them. The CDR3 totals 17 residues. Germline CDR1 and CDR2: SGHNT and YENEEA. CDR3 bases: TGTGCCAGCAGGCCTCGAGCGCTACAGGCTCACCAAGAGACCCAGTACTTC. It encodes CASRPRALQAHQETQYF.